This T cell receptor beta chain comes out of a study of regulatory T cells in long-lasting Graves disease. Study results and limitations: A greater number of public clonotypes (roughly 2,700) was shared by persistent patients than by new patients (over 900). TCR diversity was lower in persistent than newly diagnosed Graves' disease.

With respect to this clonotype: Its antigen is unknown.

CDR3 length equals 13 residues. The V and J ends lost 5 bases and 8 bases, in that order; junction bases with no gene match: 5. CDR1 is LGHDT and CDR2 is YNNKEL in the germline V gene (reference sequence). Time point specified: newly diagnosed GD, antithyroid drugs for less than 3 months. Preparation of the TCR library used RNA extracted from PBMCs. Relying on iRepertoire HTBI primers and Arm-PCR of CDR3 regions, the team built TCR beta libraries. In the source study's methods: Gene usage covered some 60 TRBV and 14 to 15 TRBJ segments. TCRdb independently ran MiXCR on the multiplex PCR reads; one entry per CDR3 protein. V and J calls and clone size were set by TCRdb, not the authors. The sample has 350,000 to 500,000 distinct CDR3 sequences, about 15% seen once. This sample was shared with a second study, whose subject was T cells in Graves' hyperthyroidism and ophthalmopathy.

The chain carries TRBV3-1 and TRBJ2-1, with TRBD2 matching 8 bases. The sequencing used peripheral blood mononuclear cells (PBMCs), collected at new diagnosis, from a patient treated with antithyroid drugs. The sequence came from a woman in her fifties or sixties with Graves disease. The CDR3 region has the DNA TGTGCCAGCAGCTACCCGGGACTAGATGAGCAGTTCTTC. It is translated as CASSYPGLDEQFF.